The next 8 T cell receptor beta chains were all read from a single sample in a study of Ad26.COV2.S vaccination and SARS-CoV-2 variants. Assay used: immunoSEQ multiplex PCR; TCRdb lists only in-frame clones, some missing. The table records 350,000 to 500,000 clones, 75% to 90% of them present only once. Treatment meaning: about 20 received Ad26.COV2.S at low or high dose, single or two shots; roughly five received placebo; per-sample allocation not given. It was on day 63 after the first vaccine or placebo injection that samples were taken. Sequencing used peripheral blood, obtained in a trial of Ad26.COV2.S vaccine versus placebo. The receptors stem from a person aged 18-65 years who received the Ad26.COV2.S COVID-19 vaccine or a placebo.

CDR3 amino acids: CASSQTTGYSQPQHF. The DNA for the CDR3 is TGTGCCAGCAGCCAAACCACAGGGTACAGTCAGCCCCAGCATTTT. The chain has TRBV4-2 and TRBJ1-5; D possibly corresponds to TRBD1 (6 bases). The germline CDR1 and CDR2 sequences are LGHNA and YNFKEQ. The CDR3 extends over 15 amino acids. V lost 2 bases and J lost 6, with 14 bases in between.

The J gene is TRBJ2-2, the V gene TRBV7-2; D is ambiguous. The V gene's germline CDR1 is SGHTA and CDR2 FQGNSA. The CDR3 runs to 13 residues. Between the trimmed V and J ends, which lost 1 base and 4 bases, there was a span of 4 bases. The CDR3 DNA reads as TGTGCCAGCAGCTTAGTGAGCACCGGGGAGCTGTTTTTT. This encodes CASSLVSTGELFF.

The rearrangement joins TRBV5-1 to TRBJ1-2; 9 bases match TRBD1. With 3 bases clipped from V and 2 bases from J, the junction kept 2 bases outside the gene matches. The V gene's germline CDR1 is SGHRS and CDR2 YFSETQ. The CDR3 consists of 14 residues. CDR3 sequence (DNA): TGCGCCAGCAGCTCCGGACAGGGGAACTATGGCTACACCTTC. Amino acid sequence: CASSSGQGNYGYTF.

This clone has just a few counts. J is TRBJ2-7 and V is TRBV6-1, with D hard to call. From germline, CDR1 is MNHNS and CDR2 SASEGT. The CDR3 sequence is 14 residues long. V shed 0 bases and J shed 4 bases, with 10 bases lying between them. The CDR3 region is CASSEALSIYEQYV. CDR3 DNA: TGTGCCAGCAGTGAAGCGCTTTCTATTTACGAGCAGTACGTC.

The chain carries TRBV7-2 and TRBJ2-1, with D perhaps TRBD1 (6 bases). V lost 2 bases and J 3 bases, leaving 8 bases between the germline ends. The V gene's germline CDR1 is SGHTA and CDR2 FQGNSA. This CDR3 spans 14 amino acids. The CDR3: CASSLPGHYNEQFF. The CDR3, as DNA: TGTGCCAGCAGCTTACCGGGACACTACAATGAGCAGTTCTTC.

V is TRBV28 and J is TRBJ2-5, with D maybe TRBD1 (5 bases). V was pared by 2 bases and J by 0 bases, with 10 bases between. CDR1 and CDR2 from the germline V gene are MDHEN and SYDVKM. The CDR3 sequence is 15 residues long. The CDR3 DNA reads TGTGCCAGCAGTTTAGTGGGGCGGTACCAAGAGACCCAGTACTTC. Translated, it gives CASSLVGRYQETQYF. Looking up the rest from reference TRBV28 and TRBJ2-5 gives the full variable domain: DVKVTQSSRYLVKRTGEKVFLECVQDMDHENMFWYRQDPGLGLRLIYFSYDVKMKEKGDIPEGYSVSREKKERFSLILESASTNQTSMYLCASSLVGRYQETQYFGPGTRLLVL.

J is TRBJ1-6 and V is TRBV5-1; D is possibly TRBD1 (5 bases). V lost 0 bases, J lost 6 bases, and 13 bases lay in between. This CDR3 is built from 16 residues. Germline loops: CDR1 SGHRS, CDR2 YFSETQ. The CDR3 sequence: CASSLVQGAPNSPLHF. CDR3 coding DNA: TGCGCCAGCAGCTTGGTTCAGGGCGCACCTAATTCACCCCTCCACTTT.

V usage is TRBV7-3 and J usage is TRBJ2-3; D is perhaps TRBD1 (5 bases). The length of the CDR3 is 13 residues. The germline V and J ends were trimmed by 1 base and 8 bases, with 10 bases remaining between them. Germline CDR1 is SGHTA and CDR2 is FQGTGA. The CDR3 region is CASSLKGWGTQYF. The CDR3 DNA follows: TGTGCCAGCAGCTTAAAGGGGTGGGGTACGCAGTATTTT.